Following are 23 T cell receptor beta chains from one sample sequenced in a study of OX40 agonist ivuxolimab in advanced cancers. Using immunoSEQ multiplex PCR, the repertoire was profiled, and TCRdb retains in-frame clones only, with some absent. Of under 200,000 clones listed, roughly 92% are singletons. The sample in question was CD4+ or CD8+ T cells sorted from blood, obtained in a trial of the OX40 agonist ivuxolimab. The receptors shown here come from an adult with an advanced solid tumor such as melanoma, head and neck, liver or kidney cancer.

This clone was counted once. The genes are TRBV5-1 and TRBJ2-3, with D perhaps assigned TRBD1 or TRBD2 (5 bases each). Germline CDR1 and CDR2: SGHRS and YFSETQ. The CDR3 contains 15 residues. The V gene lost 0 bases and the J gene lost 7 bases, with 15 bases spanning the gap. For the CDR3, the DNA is TGCGCCAGCAGCTTGGCCCCGACAGAGGGATATACGCAGTATTTT. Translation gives CASSLAPTEGYTQYF.

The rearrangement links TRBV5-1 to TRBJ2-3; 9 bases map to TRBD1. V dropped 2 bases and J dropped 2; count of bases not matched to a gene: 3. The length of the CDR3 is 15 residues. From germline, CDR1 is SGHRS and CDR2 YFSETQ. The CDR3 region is CASSFRDRATDTQYF. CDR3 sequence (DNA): TGCGCCAGCAGCTTCCGGGACAGGGCCACAGATACGCAGTATTTT.

The CDR3 is CASRVLEDTQYF. Written as DNA, the CDR3 is TGCGCCAGCAGGGTCCTGGAAGATACGCAGTATTTT. The chain has TRBV5-1 and TRBJ2-3; D unclear. Germline loops: CDR1 SGHRS, CDR2 YFSETQ. The CDR3 contains 12 residues. Trimming removed 5 bases at V and 5 bases at J, with 9 bases between. Using reference TRBV5-1 and TRBJ2-3 for the parts outside the CDR3, the full variable domain is KAGVTQTPRYLIKTRGQQVTLSCSPISGHRSVSWYQQTPGQGLQFLFEYFSETQRNKGNFPGRFSGRQFSNSRSEMNVSTLELGDSALYLCASRVLEDTQYFGPGTRLTVL.

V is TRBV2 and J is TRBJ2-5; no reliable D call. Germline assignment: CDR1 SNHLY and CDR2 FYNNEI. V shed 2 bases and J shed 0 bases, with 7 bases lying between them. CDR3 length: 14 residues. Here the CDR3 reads CASSEQTYQETQYF. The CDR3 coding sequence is TGTGCCAGCAGTGAACAGACCTACCAAGAGACCCAGTACTTC. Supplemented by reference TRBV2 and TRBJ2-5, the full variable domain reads EPEVTQTPSHQVTQMGQEVILRCVPISNHLYFYWYRQILGQKVEFLVSFYNNEISEKSEIFDDQFSVERPDGSNFTLKIRSTKLEDSAMYFCASSEQTYQETQYFGPGTRLLVL.

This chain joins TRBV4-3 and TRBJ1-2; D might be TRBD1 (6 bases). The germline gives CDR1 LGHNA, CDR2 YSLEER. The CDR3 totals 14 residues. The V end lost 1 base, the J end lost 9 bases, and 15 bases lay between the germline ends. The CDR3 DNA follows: TGCGCCAGCAGCCAAGTGACACAGGGTGCTAGCTACACCTTC. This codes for CASSQVTQGASYTF.

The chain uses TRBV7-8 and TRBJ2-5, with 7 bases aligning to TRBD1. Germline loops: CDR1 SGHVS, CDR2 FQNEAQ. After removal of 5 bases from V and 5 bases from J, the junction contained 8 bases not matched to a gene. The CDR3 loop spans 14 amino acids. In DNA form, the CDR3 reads TGTGCCAGCAGCCCTTCGACAGGGCGGGAGACCCAGTACTTC. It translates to CASSPSTGRETQYF.

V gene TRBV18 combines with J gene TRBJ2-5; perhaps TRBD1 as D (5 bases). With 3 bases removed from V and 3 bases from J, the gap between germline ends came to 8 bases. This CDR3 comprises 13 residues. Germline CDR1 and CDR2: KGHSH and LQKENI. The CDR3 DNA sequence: TGTGCCAGCTCACCTAGCAGGGAAGAGACCCAGTACTTC. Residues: CASSPSREETQYF.

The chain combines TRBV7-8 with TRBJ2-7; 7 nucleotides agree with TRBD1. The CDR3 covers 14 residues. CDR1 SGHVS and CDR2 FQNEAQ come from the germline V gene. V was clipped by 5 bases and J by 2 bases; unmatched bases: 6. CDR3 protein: CASSLQGRAYEQYF. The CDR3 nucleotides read TGTGCCAGCAGCCTACAGGGGCGCGCCTACGAGCAGTACTTC.

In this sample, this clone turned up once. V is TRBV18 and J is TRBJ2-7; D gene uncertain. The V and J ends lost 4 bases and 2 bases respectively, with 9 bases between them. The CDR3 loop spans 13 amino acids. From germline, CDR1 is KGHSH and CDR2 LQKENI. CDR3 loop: CASSHGPAYEQYF. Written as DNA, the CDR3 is TGTGCCAGCTCACACGGACCAGCCTACGAGCAGTACTTC.

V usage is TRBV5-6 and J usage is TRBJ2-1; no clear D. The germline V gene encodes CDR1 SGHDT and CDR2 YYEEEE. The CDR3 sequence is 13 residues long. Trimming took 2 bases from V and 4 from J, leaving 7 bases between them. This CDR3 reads CASSLGKYNEQFF. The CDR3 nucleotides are TGTGCCAGCAGCTTAGGTAAATACAATGAGCAGTTCTTC.

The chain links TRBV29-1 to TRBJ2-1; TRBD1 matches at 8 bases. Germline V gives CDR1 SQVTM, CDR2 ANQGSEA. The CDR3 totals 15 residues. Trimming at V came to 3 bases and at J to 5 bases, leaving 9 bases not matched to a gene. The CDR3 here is CSVESPGQDNNEQFF. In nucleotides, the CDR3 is TGCAGCGTTGAGAGTCCGGGACAGGATAACAATGAGCAGTTCTTC.

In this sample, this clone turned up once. The CDR3 DNA reads TGTGCCATCAGTGACGAGGGCCTTCAAGGGGATACGCAGTATTTT. It codes for CAISDEGLQGDTQYF. The chain couples TRBV10-3 to TRBJ2-3; tentatively, D is TRBD2 (5 bases). CDR3 length equals 15 residues. Germline lookup yields CDR1 ENHRY and CDR2 SYGVKD. Between the trimmed V and J ends, which lost 3 bases and 6 bases, there was a span of 16 bases.

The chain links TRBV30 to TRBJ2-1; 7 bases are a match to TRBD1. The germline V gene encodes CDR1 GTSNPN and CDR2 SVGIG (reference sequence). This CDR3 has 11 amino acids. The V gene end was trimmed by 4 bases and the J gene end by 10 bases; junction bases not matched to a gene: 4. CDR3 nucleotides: TGTGCCTGGAACAGGGGTGTCGAGCAGTTCTTC. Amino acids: CAWNRGVEQFF. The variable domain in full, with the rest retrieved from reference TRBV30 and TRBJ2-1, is SQTIHQWPATLVQPVGSPLSLECTVEGTSNPNLYWYRQAAGRGLQLLFYSVGIGQISSEVPQNLSASRPQDRQFILSSKKLLLSDSGFYLCAWNRGVEQFFGPGTRLTVL.

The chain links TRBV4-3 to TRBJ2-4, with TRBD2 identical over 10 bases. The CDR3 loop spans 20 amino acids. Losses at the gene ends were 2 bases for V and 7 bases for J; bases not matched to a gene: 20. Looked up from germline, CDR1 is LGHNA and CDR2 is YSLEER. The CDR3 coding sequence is TGCGCCAGCAGCCAACTCCATATCCCCACCCTGACTAGCGGGTGGAACATTCAGTACTTC. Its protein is CASSQLHIPTLTSGWNIQYF.

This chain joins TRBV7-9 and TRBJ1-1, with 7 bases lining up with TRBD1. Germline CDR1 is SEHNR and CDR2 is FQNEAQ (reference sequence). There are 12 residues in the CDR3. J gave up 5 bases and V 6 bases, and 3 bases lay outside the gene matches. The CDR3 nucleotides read TGTGCCAGCAGGAAACAGGGGACTGAAGCTTTCTTT. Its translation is CASRKQGTEAFF.

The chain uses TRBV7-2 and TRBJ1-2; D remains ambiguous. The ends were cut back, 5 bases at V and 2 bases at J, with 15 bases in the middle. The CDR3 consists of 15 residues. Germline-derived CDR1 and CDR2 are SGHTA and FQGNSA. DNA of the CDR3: TGTGCCAGCAGCCGACCAGACGGAATGAACTATGGCTACACCTTC. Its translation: CASSRPDGMNYGYTF.

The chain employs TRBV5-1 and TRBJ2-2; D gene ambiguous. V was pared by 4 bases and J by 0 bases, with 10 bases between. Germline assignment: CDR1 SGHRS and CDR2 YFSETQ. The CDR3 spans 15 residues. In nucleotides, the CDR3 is TGCGCCAGCAGCGGCGGACGGACGAACACCGGGGAGCTGTTTTTT. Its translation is CASSGGRTNTGELFF. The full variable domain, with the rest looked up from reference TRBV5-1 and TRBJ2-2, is KAGVTQTPRYLIKTRGQQVTLSCSPISGHRSVSWYQQTPGQGLQFLFEYFSETQRNKGNFPGRFSGRQFSNSRSEMNVSTLELGDSALYLCASSGGRTNTGELFFGEGSRLTVL.

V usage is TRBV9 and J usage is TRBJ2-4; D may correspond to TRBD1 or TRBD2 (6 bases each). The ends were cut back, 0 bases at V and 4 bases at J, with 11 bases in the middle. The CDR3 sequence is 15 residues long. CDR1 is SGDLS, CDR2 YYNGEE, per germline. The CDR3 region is CASSVGGASKNIQYF. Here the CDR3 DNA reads TGTGCCAGCAGCGTAGGGGGGGCTAGTAAAAACATTCAGTACTTC.

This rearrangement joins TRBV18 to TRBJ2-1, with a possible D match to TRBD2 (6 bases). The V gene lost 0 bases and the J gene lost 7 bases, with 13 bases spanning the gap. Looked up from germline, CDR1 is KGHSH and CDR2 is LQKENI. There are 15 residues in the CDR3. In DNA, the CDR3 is TGTGCCAGCTCACCACCGTGGCTAGCGAAAAATGAGCAGTTCTTC. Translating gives CASSPPWLAKNEQFF.

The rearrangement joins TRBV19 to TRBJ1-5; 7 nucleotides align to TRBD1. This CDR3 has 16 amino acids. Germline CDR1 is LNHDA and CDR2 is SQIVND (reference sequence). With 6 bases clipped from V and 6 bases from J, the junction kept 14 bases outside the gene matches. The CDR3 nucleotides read TGTGCCAGTAGCCCTAATCAGGGGGATGTGGGTCAGCCCCAGCATTTT. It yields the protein CASSPNQGDVGQPQHF.

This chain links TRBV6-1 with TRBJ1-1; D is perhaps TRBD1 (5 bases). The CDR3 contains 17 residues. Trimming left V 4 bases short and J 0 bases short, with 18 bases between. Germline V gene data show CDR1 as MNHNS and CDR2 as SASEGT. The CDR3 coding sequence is TGTGCCAGCAGTGGTGGGGGGTATCCGGTGATGAACACTGAAGCTTTCTTT. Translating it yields CASSGGGYPVMNTEAFF.

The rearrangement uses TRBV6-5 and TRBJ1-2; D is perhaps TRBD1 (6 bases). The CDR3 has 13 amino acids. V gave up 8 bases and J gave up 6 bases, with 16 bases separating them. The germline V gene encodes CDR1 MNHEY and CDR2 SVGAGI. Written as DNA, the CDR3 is TGTGCCAGCTCGTACAGGGCTAGGGATGGCTACACCTTC. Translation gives CASSYRARDGYTF.

The chain's CDR3 is CASSSDRVGNEQYF. The CDR3, as DNA: TGTGCCAGCAGCTCCGACAGGGTGGGAAACGAGCAGTACTTC. The chain has TRBV7-2 and TRBJ2-7, with 7 bases lining up with TRBD1. Trimming cost V 4 bases and J 5 bases; bases outside gene matches: 8. The germline gives CDR1 SGHTA, CDR2 FQGNSA. The CDR3 spans 14 residues.